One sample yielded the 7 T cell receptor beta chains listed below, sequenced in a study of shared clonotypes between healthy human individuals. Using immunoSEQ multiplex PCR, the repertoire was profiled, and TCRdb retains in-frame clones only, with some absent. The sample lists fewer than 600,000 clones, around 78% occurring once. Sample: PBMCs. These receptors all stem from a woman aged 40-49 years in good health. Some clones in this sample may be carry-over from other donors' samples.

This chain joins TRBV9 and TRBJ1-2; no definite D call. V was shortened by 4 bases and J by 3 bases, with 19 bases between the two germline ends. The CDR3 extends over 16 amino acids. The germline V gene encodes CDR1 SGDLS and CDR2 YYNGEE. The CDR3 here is CASSSSDNPGYYGYTF. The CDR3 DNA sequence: TGTGCCAGCAGCTCTTCCGACAACCCAGGCTACTATGGCTACACCTTC.

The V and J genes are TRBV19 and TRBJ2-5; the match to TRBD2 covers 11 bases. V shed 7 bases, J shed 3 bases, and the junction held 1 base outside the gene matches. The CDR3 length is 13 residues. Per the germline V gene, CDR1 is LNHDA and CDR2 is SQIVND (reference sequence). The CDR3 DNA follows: TGTGCCAGTACGGGACTAGCGGAAGAGACCCAGTACTTC. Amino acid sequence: CASTGLAEETQYF.

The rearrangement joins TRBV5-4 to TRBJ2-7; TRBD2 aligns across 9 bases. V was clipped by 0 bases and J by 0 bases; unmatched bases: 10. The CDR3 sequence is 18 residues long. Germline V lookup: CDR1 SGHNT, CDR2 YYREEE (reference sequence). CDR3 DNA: TGTGCCAGCAGCTTGGCGGTTCGGGCTAGCGGGAACTCCTACGAGCAGTACTTC. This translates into CASSLAVRASGNSYEQYF.

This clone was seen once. CDR3: CASSTLSGSSYNEQFF. The CDR3 DNA follows: TGTGCCAGCAGCACCCTTAGCGGGAGCTCCTACAATGAGCAGTTCTTC. The genes are TRBV7-2 and TRBJ2-1; 9 positions match TRBD2. Per germline, CDR1 SGHTA and CDR2 FQGNSA. The junction had 5 bases not matched to a gene; V was cut back by 5 bases and J by 0 bases. The CDR3 contains 16 residues.

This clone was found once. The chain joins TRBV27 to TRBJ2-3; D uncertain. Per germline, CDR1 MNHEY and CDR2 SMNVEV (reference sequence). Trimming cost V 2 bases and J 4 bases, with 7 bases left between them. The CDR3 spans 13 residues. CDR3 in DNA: TGTGCCAGCAGTTTAAGGGCTCCAGATACGCAGTATTTT. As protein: CASSLRAPDTQYF.

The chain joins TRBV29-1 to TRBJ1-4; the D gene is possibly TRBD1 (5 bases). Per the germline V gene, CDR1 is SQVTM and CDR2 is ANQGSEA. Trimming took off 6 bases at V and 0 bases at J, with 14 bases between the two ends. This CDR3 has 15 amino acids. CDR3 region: CSVGVSGATNEKLFF. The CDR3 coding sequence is TGCAGCGTGGGGGTTAGTGGGGCAACTAATGAAAAACTGTTTTTT. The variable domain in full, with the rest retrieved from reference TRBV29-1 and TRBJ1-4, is SAVISQKPSRDICQRGTSLTIQCQVDSQVTMMFWYRQQPGQSLTLIATANQGSEATYESGFVIDKFPISRPNLTFSTLTVSNMSPEDSSIYLCSVGVSGATNEKLFFGSGTQLSVL.

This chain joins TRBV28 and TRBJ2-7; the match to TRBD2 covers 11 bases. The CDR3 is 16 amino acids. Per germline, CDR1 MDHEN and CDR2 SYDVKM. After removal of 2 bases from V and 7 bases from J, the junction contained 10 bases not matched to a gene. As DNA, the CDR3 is TGTGCCAGCAGTTTACGACTCCTAGCGGGAGGAAGAGAGCAGTACTTC. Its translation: CASSLRLLAGGREQYF.